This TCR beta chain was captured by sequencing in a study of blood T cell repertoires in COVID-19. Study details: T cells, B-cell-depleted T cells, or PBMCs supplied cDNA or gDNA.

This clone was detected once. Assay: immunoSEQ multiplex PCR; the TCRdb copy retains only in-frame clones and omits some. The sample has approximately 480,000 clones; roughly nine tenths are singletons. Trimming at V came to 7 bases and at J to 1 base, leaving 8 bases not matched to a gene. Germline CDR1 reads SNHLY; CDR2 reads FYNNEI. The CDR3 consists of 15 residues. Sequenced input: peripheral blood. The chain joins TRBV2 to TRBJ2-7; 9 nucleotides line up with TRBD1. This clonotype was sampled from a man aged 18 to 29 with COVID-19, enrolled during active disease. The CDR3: CASTRDREVSYEQYF. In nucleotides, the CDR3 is TGTGCCAGCACCCGGGACAGGGAAGTATCCTACGAGCAGTACTTC.